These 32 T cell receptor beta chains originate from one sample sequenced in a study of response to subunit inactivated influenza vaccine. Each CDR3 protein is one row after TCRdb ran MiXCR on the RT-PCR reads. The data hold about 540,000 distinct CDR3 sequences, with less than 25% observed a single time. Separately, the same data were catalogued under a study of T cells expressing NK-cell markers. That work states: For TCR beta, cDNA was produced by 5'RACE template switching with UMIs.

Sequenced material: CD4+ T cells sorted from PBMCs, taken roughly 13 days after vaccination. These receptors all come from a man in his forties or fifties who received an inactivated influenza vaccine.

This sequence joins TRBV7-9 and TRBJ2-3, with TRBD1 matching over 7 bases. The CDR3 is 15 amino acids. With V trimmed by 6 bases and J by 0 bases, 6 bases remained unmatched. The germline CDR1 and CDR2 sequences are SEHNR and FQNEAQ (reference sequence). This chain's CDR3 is CASRQGGWSTDTQYF. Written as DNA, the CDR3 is TGTGCCAGCAGACAAGGGGGCTGGAGCACAGATACGCAGTATTTT.

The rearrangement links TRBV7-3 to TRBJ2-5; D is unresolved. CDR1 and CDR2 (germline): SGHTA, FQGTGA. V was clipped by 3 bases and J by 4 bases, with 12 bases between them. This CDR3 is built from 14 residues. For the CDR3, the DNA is TGTGCCAGCAGCTTGCTATCTATGACAGAGACCCAGTACTTC. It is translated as CASSLLSMTETQYF.

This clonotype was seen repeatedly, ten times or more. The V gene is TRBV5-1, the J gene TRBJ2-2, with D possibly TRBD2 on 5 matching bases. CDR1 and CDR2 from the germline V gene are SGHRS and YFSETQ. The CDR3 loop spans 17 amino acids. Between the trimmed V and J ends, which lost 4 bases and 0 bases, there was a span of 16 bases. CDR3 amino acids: CASSKNAPGTNTGELFF. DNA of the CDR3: TGCGCCAGCAGCAAAAACGCTCCCGGGACGAACACCGGGGAGCTGTTTTTT.

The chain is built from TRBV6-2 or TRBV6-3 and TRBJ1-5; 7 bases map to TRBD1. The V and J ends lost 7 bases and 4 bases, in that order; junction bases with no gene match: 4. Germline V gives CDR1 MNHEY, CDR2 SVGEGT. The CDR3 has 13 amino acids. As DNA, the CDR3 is TGTGCCAGCACTCCGACAGGGAATCAGCCCCAGCATTTT. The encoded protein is CASTPTGNQPQHF.

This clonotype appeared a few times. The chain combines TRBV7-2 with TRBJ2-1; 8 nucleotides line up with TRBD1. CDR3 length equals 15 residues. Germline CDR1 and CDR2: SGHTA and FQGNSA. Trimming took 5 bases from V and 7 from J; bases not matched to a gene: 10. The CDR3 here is CASSTRQGWGNEQFF. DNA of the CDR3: TGTGCCAGCAGCACCCGACAGGGGTGGGGTAATGAGCAGTTCTTC.

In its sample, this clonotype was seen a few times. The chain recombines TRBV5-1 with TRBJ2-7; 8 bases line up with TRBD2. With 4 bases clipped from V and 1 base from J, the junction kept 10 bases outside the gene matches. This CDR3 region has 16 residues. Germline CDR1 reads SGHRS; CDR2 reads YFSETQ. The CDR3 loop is CASSGGLAQGSYEQYF. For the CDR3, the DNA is TGCGCCAGCAGCGGAGGACTAGCTCAGGGTTCCTACGAGCAGTACTTC.

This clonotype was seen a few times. The DNA of the CDR3 is TGTGCCAGCAGGAGGTATTACGAAGCTTTCTTT. It yields the protein CASRRYYEAFF. The J gene is TRBJ1-1, the V gene TRBV13; D uncertain. Trimming removed 6 bases at V and 8 bases at J, with 10 bases between. The germline V gene has CDR1 PRHDT and CDR2 FYEKMQ (reference sequence). CDR3 length: 11 amino acids.

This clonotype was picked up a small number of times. Written as DNA, the CDR3 is TGTGCCAGCAGCTTTGGGGACGGCCAGCCCCAGCATTTT. Protein product: CASSFGDGQPQHF. V is TRBV7-9 and J is TRBJ1-5; tentatively, D is TRBD1 (5 bases). V dropped 3 bases and J dropped 7 bases, with 10 bases sitting between them. Germline-derived CDR1 and CDR2 are SEHNR and FQNEAQ (reference sequence). The CDR3 has 13 amino acids.

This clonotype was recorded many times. The CDR3: CSARTSGYNEQFF. CDR3 nucleotide sequence: TGCAGTGCGAGGACTAGCGGGTACAATGAGCAGTTCTTC. The chain recombines TRBV20-1 with TRBJ2-1, with 11 bases identical to TRBD2. Germline-derived CDR1 and CDR2 are DFQATT and SNEGSKA (reference sequence). Germline trimming cut 6 bases from V and 4 bases from J; bases unmatched to any gene: 2. CDR3 length: 13 residues.

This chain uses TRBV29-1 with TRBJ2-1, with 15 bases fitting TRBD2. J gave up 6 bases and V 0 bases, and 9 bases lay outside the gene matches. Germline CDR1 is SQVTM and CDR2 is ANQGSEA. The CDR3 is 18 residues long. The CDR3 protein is CSVEDPWRGLAGGNEQFF. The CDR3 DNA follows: TGCAGCGTTGAAGATCCTTGGCGGGGACTAGCGGGAGGCAATGAGCAGTTCTTC.

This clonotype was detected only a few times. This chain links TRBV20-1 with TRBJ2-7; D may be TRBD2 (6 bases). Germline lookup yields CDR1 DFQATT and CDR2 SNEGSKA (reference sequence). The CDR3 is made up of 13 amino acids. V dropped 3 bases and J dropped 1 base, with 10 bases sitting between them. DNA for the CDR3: TGCAGTGCTAGCTTGGGGGGATCCTACGAGCAGTACTTC. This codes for CSASLGGSYEQYF.

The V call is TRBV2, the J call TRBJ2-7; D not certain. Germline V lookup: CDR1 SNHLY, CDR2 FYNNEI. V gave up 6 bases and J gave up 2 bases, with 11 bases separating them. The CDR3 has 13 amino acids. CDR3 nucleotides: TGTGCCAGCAGGAAACAGTCAACCTACGAGCAGTACTTC. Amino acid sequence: CASRKQSTYEQYF.

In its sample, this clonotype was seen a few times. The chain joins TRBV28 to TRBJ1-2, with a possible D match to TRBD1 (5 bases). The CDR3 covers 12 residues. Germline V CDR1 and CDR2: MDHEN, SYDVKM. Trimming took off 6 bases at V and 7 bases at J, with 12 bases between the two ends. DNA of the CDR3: TGTGCCAGCAGCAAATTGGGGGGTGGCTACACCTTC. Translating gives CASSKLGGGYTF.

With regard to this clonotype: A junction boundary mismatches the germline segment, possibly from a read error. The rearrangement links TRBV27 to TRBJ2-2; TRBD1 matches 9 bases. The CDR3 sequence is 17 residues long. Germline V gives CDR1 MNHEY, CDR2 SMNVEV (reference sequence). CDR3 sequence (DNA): TGTGCCAGCAGTCTATCCGGGACAGGGAGTTTGACCGGGGAGCTGTTTTTT. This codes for CASSLSGTGSLTGELFF.

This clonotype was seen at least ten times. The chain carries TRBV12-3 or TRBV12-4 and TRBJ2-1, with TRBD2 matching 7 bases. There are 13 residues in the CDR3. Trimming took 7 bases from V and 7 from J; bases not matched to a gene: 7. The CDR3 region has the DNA TGTGCCAGCAAAATCCGGGAGGTTAATGAGCAGTTCTTC. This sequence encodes CASKIREVNEQFF.

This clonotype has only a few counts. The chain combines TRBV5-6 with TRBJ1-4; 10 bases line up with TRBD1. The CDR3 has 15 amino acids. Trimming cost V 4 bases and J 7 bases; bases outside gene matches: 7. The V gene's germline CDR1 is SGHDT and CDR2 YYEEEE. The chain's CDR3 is CASSRQGARTEKLFF. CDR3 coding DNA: TGTGCCAGCAGCAGACAGGGGGCGCGCACTGAAAAACTGTTTTTT.

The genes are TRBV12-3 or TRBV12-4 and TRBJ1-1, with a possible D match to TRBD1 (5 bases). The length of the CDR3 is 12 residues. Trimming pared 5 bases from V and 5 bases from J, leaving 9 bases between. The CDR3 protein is CASSIAGTEAFF. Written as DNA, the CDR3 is TGTGCCAGCAGTATCGCAGGGACTGAAGCTTTCTTT.

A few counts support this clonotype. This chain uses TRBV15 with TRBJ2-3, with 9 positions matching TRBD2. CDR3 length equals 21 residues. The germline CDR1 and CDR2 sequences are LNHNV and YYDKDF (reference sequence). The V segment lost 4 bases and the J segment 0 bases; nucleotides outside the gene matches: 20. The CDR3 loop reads CATSKSPARAGGPLSTDTQYF. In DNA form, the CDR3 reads TGTGCCACCAGCAAATCCCCCGCTAGGGCGGGAGGGCCTTTGAGCACAGATACGCAGTATTTT.

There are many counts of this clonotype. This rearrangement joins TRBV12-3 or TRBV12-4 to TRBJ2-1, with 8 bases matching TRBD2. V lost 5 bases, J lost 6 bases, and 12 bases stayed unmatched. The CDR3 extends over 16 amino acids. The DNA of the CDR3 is TGTGCCAGCAGTCCCCTCGGGGGGGGGCTTCGCAATGAGCAGTTCTTC. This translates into CASSPLGGGLRNEQFF.

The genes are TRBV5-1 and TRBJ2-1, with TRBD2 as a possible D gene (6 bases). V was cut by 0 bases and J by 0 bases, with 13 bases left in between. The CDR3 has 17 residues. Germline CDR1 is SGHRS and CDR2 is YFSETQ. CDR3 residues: CASSLEGGSGSYNEQFF. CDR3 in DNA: TGCGCCAGCAGCTTGGAGGGAGGATCCGGCTCCTACAATGAGCAGTTCTTC.

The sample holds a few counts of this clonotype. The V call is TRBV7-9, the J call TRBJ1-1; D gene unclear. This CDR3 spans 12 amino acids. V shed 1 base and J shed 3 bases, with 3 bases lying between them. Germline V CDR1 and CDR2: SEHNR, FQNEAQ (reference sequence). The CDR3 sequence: CASSLDHTEAFF. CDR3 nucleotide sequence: TGTGCCAGCAGCTTAGACCACACTGAAGCTTTCTTT.

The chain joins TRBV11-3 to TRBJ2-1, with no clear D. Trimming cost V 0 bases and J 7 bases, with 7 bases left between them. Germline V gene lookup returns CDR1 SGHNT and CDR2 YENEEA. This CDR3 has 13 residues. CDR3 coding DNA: TGTGCCAGCAGCTTAGAGGCGACGAATGAGCAGTTCTTC. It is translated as CASSLEATNEQFF.

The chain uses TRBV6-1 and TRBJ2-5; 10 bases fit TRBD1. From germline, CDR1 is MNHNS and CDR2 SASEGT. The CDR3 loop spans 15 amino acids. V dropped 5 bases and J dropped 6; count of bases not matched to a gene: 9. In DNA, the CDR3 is TGTGCCAGCAGTAACGACAGGGGGCCGGGAAAGACCCAGTACTTC. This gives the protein CASSNDRGPGKTQYF.

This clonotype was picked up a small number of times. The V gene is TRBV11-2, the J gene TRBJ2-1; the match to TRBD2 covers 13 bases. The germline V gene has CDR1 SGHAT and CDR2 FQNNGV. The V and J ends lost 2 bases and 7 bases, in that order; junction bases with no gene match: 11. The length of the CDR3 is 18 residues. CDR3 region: CASSLRTSGSSRLNEQFF. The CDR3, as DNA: TGTGCCAGCAGCTTACGGACTAGCGGGAGCAGTAGGTTGAATGAGCAGTTCTTC.

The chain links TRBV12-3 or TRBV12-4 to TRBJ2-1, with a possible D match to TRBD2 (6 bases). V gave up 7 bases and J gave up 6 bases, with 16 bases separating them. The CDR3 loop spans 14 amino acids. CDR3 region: CASTGTQRVNEQFF. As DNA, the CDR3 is TGTGCCAGCACGGGGACTCAACGGGTCAATGAGCAGTTCTTC.

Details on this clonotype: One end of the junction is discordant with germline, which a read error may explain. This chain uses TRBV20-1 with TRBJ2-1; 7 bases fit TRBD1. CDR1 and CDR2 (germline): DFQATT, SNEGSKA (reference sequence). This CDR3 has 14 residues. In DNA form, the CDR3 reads TGCAGTGCTAGTTATAGGGGGCTAGGTGATGAGCAGCTCTTC. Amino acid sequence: CSASYRGLGDEQLF.

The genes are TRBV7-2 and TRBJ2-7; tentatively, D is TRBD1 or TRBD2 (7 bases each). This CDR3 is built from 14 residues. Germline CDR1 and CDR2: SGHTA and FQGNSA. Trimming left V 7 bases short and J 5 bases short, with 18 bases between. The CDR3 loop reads CASTIQGGSHEQYF. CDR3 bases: TGTGCCAGCACCATTCAGGGGGGGAGCCACGAGCAGTACTTC.

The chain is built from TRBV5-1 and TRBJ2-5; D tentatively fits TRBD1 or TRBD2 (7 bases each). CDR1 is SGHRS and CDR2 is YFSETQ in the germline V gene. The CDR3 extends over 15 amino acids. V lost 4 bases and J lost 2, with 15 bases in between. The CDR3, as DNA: TGCGCCAGCAGCGGGGGGGGACAGCCTCAAGAGACCCAGTACTTC. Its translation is CASSGGGQPQETQYF. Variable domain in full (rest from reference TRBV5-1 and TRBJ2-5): KAGVTQTPRYLIKTRGQQVTLSCSPISGHRSVSWYQQTPGQGLQFLFEYFSETQRNKGNFPGRFSGRQFSNSRSEMNVSTLELGDSALYLCASSGGGQPQETQYFGPGTRLLVL.

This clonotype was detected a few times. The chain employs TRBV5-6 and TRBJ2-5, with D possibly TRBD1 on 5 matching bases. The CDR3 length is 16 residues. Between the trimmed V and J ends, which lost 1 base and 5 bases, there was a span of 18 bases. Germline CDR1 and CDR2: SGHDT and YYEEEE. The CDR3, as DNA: TGTGCCAGCAGCTTGTGGTTTGGGCAGGGCTGGGAGACCCAGTACTTC. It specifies CASSLWFGQGWETQYF.

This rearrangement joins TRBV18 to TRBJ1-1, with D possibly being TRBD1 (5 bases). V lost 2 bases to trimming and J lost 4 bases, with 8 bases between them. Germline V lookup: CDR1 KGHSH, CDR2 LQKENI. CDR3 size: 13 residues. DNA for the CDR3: TGTGCCAGCTCACCATCGGGGCTCACTGAAGCTTTCTTT. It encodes CASSPSGLTEAFF.

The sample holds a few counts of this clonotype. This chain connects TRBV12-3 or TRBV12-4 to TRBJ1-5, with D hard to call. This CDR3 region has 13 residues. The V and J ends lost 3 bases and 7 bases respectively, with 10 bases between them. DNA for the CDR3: TGTGCCAGCAGTTTTCAGTCCCAACAGCCCCAGCATTTT. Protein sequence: CASSFQSQQPQHF.

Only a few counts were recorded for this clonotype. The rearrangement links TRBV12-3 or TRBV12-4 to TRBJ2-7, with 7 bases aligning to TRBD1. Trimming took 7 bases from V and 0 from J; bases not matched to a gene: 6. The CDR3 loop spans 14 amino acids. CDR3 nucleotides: TGTGCCAGCACCTTACAGGGGCCCTCCTACGAGCAGTACTTC. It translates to CASTLQGPSYEQYF.